The 30 T cell receptor beta chains below all came from one sample that was sequenced in a study of STAT5B mutations in CD4+ large granular lymphocyte leukemia. Only in-frame clones appear in the TCRdb table, and some are missing; sequencing was by immunoSEQ multiplex PCR. The sample has tens of thousands of clones, 79% seen once; the top ten hold roughly 0.4%. The sequenced sample was CD4+ T cells from blood buffy coats. The receptors shown here come from a human donor in good health.

This clone has more than one count but fewer than ten. The rearrangement joins TRBV5-4 to TRBJ2-7; maybe TRBD1 (5 bases). From germline, CDR1 is SGHNT and CDR2 YYREEE (reference sequence). The CDR3 sequence is 15 residues long. The V gene lost 0 bases and the J gene lost 0 bases, with 10 bases spanning the gap. The CDR3 is CASSLGQDNSYEQYF. The CDR3 DNA sequence: TGTGCCAGCAGCTTGGGGCAGGACAACTCCTACGAGCAGTACTTC.

A few counts support this clone. This chain uses TRBV4-2 with TRBJ2-7; D tentatively reads TRBD1 or TRBD2 (8 bases each). Germline values: CDR1 LGHNA, CDR2 YNFKEQ. V lost 1 base to trimming and J lost 5 bases, with 30 bases between them. The CDR3 spans 20 residues. In DNA form, the CDR3 reads TGTGCCAGCAGCCAAGCTCCCAGGGGGCGCTCCAGCGGGAGCCGGAACGAGCAGTACTTC. Encoded protein: CASSQAPRGRSSGSRNEQYF.

The V gene is TRBV7-9, the J gene TRBJ2-2; 7 bases map to TRBD2. The CDR3 has 13 amino acids. CDR1 is SEHNR, CDR2 FQNEAQ, per germline (reference sequence). After removal of 10 bases from V and 6 bases from J, the junction contained 8 bases not matched to a gene. In nucleotides, the CDR3 is TGTGCCACCGTGCGGGAGACCCCCGGGGAGCTGTTTTTT. Amino acid sequence: CATVRETPGELFF.

The CDR3 nucleotides read TGTGCCAGCAGCCTCCAACGGAGCACTGAAGCTTTCTTT. Its translation is CASSLQRSTEAFF. The genes are TRBV9 and TRBJ1-1; the D is unclear. Germline lookup yields CDR1 SGDLS and CDR2 YYNGEE. The CDR3 runs 13 residues. Trimming stripped 4 bases from V and 4 bases from J, with 11 bases between.

The CDR3 DNA follows: TGCAGCGTTGAAGATTCACTAGCGGGAGGGGATGAGCAGTTCTTC. Amino acids: CSVEDSLAGGDEQFF. This sequence joins TRBV29-1 and TRBJ2-1, with TRBD2 matching 13 bases. Germline loops: CDR1 SQVTM, CDR2 ANQGSEA. Trimming took 0 bases from V and 8 from J; bases not matched to a gene: 4. The CDR3 has 15 residues.

The chain recombines TRBV7-8 with TRBJ2-7; 12 nucleotides align to TRBD2. V lost 1 base, J lost 6 bases, and 4 bases stayed unmatched. The length of the CDR3 is 15 residues. Looked up from germline, CDR1 is SGHVS and CDR2 is FQNEAQ. CDR3: CASSLGASGRGEQYF. The DNA for the CDR3 is TGTGCCAGCAGCTTAGGGGCTAGCGGGAGGGGCGAGCAGTACTTC.

This clone was recorded a few times. The chain recombines TRBV6-5 with TRBJ1-2; TRBD1 might be the D (6 bases). CDR1 MNHEY and CDR2 SVGAGI come from the germline V gene. V gave up 6 bases and J gave up 8 bases, with 16 bases separating them. The CDR3 runs to 13 residues. CDR3 residues: CASRRTVQHGYTF. As DNA, the CDR3 is TGTGCCAGCAGAAGGACAGTGCAACACGGCTACACCTTC.

The rearrangement joins TRBV11-2 to TRBJ2-3; 9 nucleotides line up with TRBD2. The germline V gene has CDR1 SGHAT and CDR2 FQNNGV. V was pared by 0 bases and J by 2 bases, with 6 bases of the junction left unmatched. This CDR3 contains 17 residues. Written as DNA, the CDR3 is TGTGCCAGCAGCTTAGATCCGGGACTAGCCTACACAGATACGCAGTATTTT. This codes for CASSLDPGLAYTDTQYF.

This clone was seen more than once but under ten times. A junction boundary mismatches the germline segment, possibly from a read error. V usage is TRBV6-6 and J usage is TRBJ1-1, with D possibly TRBD1 on 6 matching bases. Germline CDR1 reads MNHNY; CDR2 reads SVGAGI (reference sequence). The CDR3 has 12 amino acids. CDR3 loop: CASSYRDTLLLF. As DNA, the CDR3 is TGTGCCAGCAGTTACCGGGACACCTTACTGCTCTTT.

The V and J genes are TRBV27 and TRBJ2-7; 10 nucleotides line up with TRBD1. The CDR3 runs to 14 residues. Trimming removed 3 bases from V and 5 bases from J; junction bases left unmatched: 4. Looked up from germline, CDR1 is MNHEY and CDR2 is SMNVEV (reference sequence). The CDR3 protein is CASSFFGQGDEQYF. The CDR3 DNA follows: TGTGCCAGCAGTTTTTTCGGACAGGGGGACGAGCAGTACTTC.

V usage is TRBV6-5 and J usage is TRBJ2-3; unclear D gene. The germline CDR1 and CDR2 sequences are MNHEY and SVGAGI. V lost 8 bases and J lost 2, with 11 bases in between. The CDR3 has 13 amino acids. CDR3 protein: CASRWGNTDTQYF. CDR3 nucleotide sequence: TGTGCCAGCCGGTGGGGTAACACAGATACGCAGTATTTT.

The J gene is TRBJ2-2, the V gene TRBV12-5; 10 bases are a match to TRBD2. Trimming at V came to 6 bases and at J to 7 bases, leaving 17 bases not matched to a gene. The CDR3 is 18 residues long. Per the germline V gene, CDR1 is LGHNT and CDR2 is FRNRAP. CDR3 residues: CASGSALAGVYWGGELFF. CDR3 DNA: TGTGCTAGTGGCTCGGCCCTAGCGGGAGTTTATTGGGGCGGGGAGCTGTTTTTT.

This clone was picked up one time. This chain joins TRBV6-1 and TRBJ1-5; no definite D call. V gave up 4 bases and J gave up 3 bases, with 13 bases separating them. This CDR3 spans 15 amino acids. Germline V gives CDR1 MNHNS, CDR2 SASEGT. Written as DNA, the CDR3 is TGTGCCAGCAGTGTCCGGGCCGCTTTCAATCAGCCCCAGCATTTT. Amino acid sequence: CASSVRAAFNQPQHF.

The rearrangement links TRBV5-1 to TRBJ2-6; TRBD1 agrees at 9 bases. CDR1 and CDR2 (germline): SGHRS, YFSETQ. Unmatched junction bases numbered 6, after V lost 0 bases and J lost 2 bases. The CDR3 length is 18 residues. CDR3 DNA sequence: TGCGCCAGCAGCTTGGACAGGGGGCGATCGGCTGGGGCCAACGTCCTGACTTTC. Translation: CASSLDRGRSAGANVLTF.

V and J are TRBV21-1 and TRBJ1-1. TRBV21-1 is noted as a pseudogene. CDR3 length: 15 amino acids. The CDR3 DNA sequence: TGTGCCAGCAGCAAAGGAGGGGGGGGTCACTCTGAAGCTTTCTTT. Its protein is CASSKGGGGHSEAFF.

This chain links TRBV10-3 with TRBJ1-5, with 10 positions matching TRBD1. The CDR3 loop spans 14 amino acids. Germline-derived CDR1 and CDR2 are ENHRY and SYGVKD. With 4 bases clipped from V and 5 bases from J, the junction kept 2 bases outside the gene matches. CDR3 DNA: TGTGCCATCAGTGGGACAGGGGGAGATCAGCCCCAGCATTTT. This encodes CAISGTGGDQPQHF.

V is TRBV5-6 and J is TRBJ2-5; D gene unclear. Germline lookup yields CDR1 SGHDT and CDR2 YYEEEE. The CDR3 covers 11 residues. V lost 2 bases and J lost 5, with 4 bases in between. Written as DNA, the CDR3 is TGTGCCAGCAGCTTCAGGGAGACCCAGTACTTC. It encodes CASSFRETQYF.

The rearrangement links TRBV21-1 to TRBJ2-1; the D call TRBD1 from the table was never checked on the DNA. TRBV21-1 is deemed a pseudogene. CDR3 length: 16 amino acids. The CDR3 DNA reads as TGTGCCAGCAGCAGCAAGGACAGGGACCTCAACAATGAGCAGTTCTTC. It yields the protein CASSSKDRDLNNEQFF.

The chain has TRBV5-4 and TRBJ2-5; D possibly corresponds to TRBD2 (6 bases). The assigned J gene may be wrong: the sequence end matches TRBJ2-7 better. The CDR3 contains 14 residues. Germline loops: CDR1 SGHNT, CDR2 YYREEE (reference sequence). The CDR3 sequence: CASSLGDFSYEQYF. As DNA, the CDR3 is TGTGCCAGCAGCTTGGGGGACTTTTCCTACGAGCAGTACTTC.

The rearrangement links TRBV10-2 to TRBJ2-7; 8 nucleotides align to TRBD2. The V gene's germline CDR1 is WSHSY and CDR2 SAAADI. CDR3 length: 16 amino acids. Trimming took 2 bases from V and 5 from J; bases not matched to a gene: 11. The CDR3 bases are TGCGCCAGCAGTGAGCGCTGGCCGGGACTAGATCACGAGCAGTACTTC. It specifies CASSERWPGLDHEQYF.

V is TRBV7-9 and J is TRBJ2-2; 9 bases line up with TRBD1. V trimming: 3 bases; J trimming: 4 bases; junction bases outside the gene matches: 6. The CDR3 is 16 amino acids. Germline V gives CDR1 SEHNR, CDR2 FQNEAQ (reference sequence). In DNA form, the CDR3 reads TGTGCCAGCAGCTTGGGCGGGACAGGGTCCACCGGGGAGCTGTTTTTT. Translating it yields CASSLGGTGSTGELFF. The variable domain in full, completed from reference TRBV7-9 and TRBJ2-2, reads DTGVSQNPRHKITKRGQNVTFRCDPISEHNRLYWYRQTLGQGPEFLTYFQNEAQLEKSRLLSDRFSAERPKGSFSTLEIQRTEQGDSAMYLCASSLGGTGSTGELFFGEGSRLTVL.

The genes are TRBV11-2 and TRBJ2-5; D perhaps matches TRBD2 (7 bases). Trimming removed 5 bases at V and 5 bases at J, with 18 bases between. The germline CDR1 and CDR2 sequences are SGHAT and FQNNGV. The CDR3 runs 15 residues. Here the CDR3 DNA reads TGTGCCAGCAGCCCGAGGGGGGGCCTCCAGGAGACCCAGTACTTC. Translated: CASSPRGGLQETQYF.

The chain carries TRBV27 and TRBJ2-1; 8 nucleotides agree with TRBD2. The V segment lost 5 bases and the J segment 4 bases; nucleotides outside the gene matches: 10. The CDR3 runs 16 residues. Germline V gene data show CDR1 as MNHEY and CDR2 as SMNVEV (reference sequence). The CDR3 coding sequence is TGTGCCAGCAGTGGCCATCCTAGCGGGCTTTACAATGAGCAGTTCTTC. Its protein product is CASSGHPSGLYNEQFF.

This chain links TRBV29-1 with TRBJ2-5; D tentatively fits TRBD1 or TRBD2 (6 bases each). V lost 5 bases and J lost 4, with 14 bases in between. The germline gives CDR1 SQVTM, CDR2 ANQGSEA. The CDR3 length is 13 residues. This CDR3 is CSVLRGAAETQYF. The CDR3 region has the DNA TGCAGCGTTCTAAGGGGGGCGGCAGAGACCCAGTACTTC.

The chain couples TRBV5-4 to TRBJ2-1; 9 bases agree with TRBD1. The CDR3 covers 15 residues. V trimming: 0 bases; J trimming: 4 bases; junction bases outside the gene matches: 2. CDR1 is SGHNT and CDR2 is YYREEE in the germline V gene (reference sequence). DNA for the CDR3: TGTGCCAGCAGCTTGGCACAGGGGGCTTACAATGAGCAGTTCTTC. Amino acids: CASSLAQGAYNEQFF.

This chain connects TRBV5-1 to TRBJ2-3; 10 bases fit TRBD2. This CDR3 is 16 amino acids long. V lost 2 bases, J lost 4 bases, and 7 bases stayed unmatched. The germline gives CDR1 SGHRS, CDR2 YFSETQ. CDR3 coding DNA: TGCGCCAGCAGCTTTACCAGCGGGAGGGCCTCAGATACGCAGTATTTT. It translates to CASSFTSGRASDTQYF. The whole variable domain, remainder taken from reference TRBV5-1 and TRBJ2-3, is KAGVTQTPRYLIKTRGQQVTLSCSPISGHRSVSWYQQTPGQGLQFLFEYFSETQRNKGNFPGRFSGRQFSNSRSEMNVSTLELGDSALYLCASSFTSGRASDTQYFGPGTRLTVL.

V and J are TRBV5-1 and TRBJ2-3; a possible D gene is TRBD1 (6 bases). The CDR3 is 14 amino acids. The V and J ends lost 3 bases and 1 base respectively, with 9 bases between them. Germline values: CDR1 SGHRS, CDR2 YFSETQ. CDR3 DNA sequence: TGCGCCAGCAGCTCCGGACAGCGCACAGATACGCAGTATTTT. Protein product: CASSSGQRTDTQYF.

V and J are TRBV19 and TRBJ2-3, with TRBD2 identical over 9 bases. The CDR3 loop spans 16 amino acids. Germline values: CDR1 LNHDA, CDR2 SQIVND (reference sequence). V lost 7 bases to trimming and J lost 2 bases; unmatched junction nucleotides: 10. CDR3 sequence (DNA): TGTGCCAGTAATGGTCAGACTAGCGGCTTCACAGATACGCAGTATTTT. Protein sequence: CASNGQTSGFTDTQYF.

The rearrangement joins TRBV5-4 to TRBJ2-1; TRBD2 matches at 7 bases. Germline V lookup: CDR1 SGHNT, CDR2 YYREEE (reference sequence). The CDR3 loop spans 15 amino acids. V trimming: 1 base; J trimming: 7 bases; junction bases outside the gene matches: 8. CDR3 DNA sequence: TGTGCCAGCAGCTTGAAGGGGCGGGAGTGGAATGAGCAGTTCTTC. Translation gives CASSLKGREWNEQFF.

The chain links TRBV7-9 to TRBJ2-1; 8 bases are a match to TRBD2. Germline CDR1 is SEHNR and CDR2 is FQNEAQ (reference sequence). This CDR3 has 17 amino acids. The ends lost 4 bases at V and 3 bases at J; junction bases unmatched: 11. Written as DNA, the CDR3 is TGTGCCAGCAGCTCCCGCGGGGGGTTGGTGGTCTACAATGAGCAGTTCTTC. Translating it yields CASSSRGGLVVYNEQFF.